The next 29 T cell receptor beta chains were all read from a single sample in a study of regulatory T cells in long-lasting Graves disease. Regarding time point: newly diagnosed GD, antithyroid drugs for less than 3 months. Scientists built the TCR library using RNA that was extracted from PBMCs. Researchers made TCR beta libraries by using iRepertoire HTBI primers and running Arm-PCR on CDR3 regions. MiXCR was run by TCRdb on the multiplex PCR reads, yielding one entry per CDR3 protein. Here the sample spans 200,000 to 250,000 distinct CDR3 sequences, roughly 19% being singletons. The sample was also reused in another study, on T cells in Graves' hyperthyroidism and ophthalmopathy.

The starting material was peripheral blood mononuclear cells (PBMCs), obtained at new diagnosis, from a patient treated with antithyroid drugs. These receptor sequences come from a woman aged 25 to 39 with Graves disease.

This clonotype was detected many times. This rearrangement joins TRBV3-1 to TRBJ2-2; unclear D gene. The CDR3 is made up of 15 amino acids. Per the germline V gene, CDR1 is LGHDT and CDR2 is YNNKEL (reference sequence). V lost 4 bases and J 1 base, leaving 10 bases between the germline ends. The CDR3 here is CASSPYAKNTGELFF. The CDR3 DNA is TGTGCCAGCAGCCCGTACGCAAAGAACACCGGGGAGCTGTTTTTT.

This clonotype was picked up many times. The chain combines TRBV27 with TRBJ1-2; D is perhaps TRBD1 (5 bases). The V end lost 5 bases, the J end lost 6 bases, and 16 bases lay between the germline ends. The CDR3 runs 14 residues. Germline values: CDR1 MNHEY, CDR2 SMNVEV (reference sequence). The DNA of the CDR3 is TGTGCCAGCAGTCCCAGAGAGGGGAGGGATGGCTACACCTTC. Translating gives CASSPREGRDGYTF.

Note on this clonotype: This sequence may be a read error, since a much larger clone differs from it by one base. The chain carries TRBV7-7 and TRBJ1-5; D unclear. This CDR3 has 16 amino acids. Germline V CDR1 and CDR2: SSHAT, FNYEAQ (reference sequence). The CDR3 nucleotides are TGTGCTAGCAACCCTAGCCGGAGACGGGTCAATCAGCCCCAGCATTTT. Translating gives CASNPSRRRVNQPQHF.

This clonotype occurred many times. The CDR3 loop reads CASSLLDWSAPHSPLHF. CDR3 nucleotide sequence: TGTGCCAGCAGTTTATTAGACTGGTCGGCCCCACATTCACCCCTCCACTTT. The chain combines TRBV28 with TRBJ1-6, with no clear D. V dropped 1 base and J dropped 8 bases, with 18 bases sitting between them. The CDR3 is 17 amino acids. Germline assignment: CDR1 MDHEN and CDR2 SYDVKM.

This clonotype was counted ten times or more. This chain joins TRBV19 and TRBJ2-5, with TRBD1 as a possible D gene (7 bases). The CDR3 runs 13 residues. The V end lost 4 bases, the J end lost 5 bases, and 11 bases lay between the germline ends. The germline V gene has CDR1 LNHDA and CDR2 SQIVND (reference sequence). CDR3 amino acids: CASSTGGRETQYF. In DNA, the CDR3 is TGTGCCAGTAGTACAGGGGGGCGGGAGACCCAGTACTTC.

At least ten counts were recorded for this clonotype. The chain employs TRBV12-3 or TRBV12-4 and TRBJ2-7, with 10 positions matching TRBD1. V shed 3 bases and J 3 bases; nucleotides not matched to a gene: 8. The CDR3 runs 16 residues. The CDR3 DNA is TGTGCCAGCAGTTTTGGGCCCGGGACAGGGGTCTACGAGCAGTACTTC. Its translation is CASSFGPGTGVYEQYF.

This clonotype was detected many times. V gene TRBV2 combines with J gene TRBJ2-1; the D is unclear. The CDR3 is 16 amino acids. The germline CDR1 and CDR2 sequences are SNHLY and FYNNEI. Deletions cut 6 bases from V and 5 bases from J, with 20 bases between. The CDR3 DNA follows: TGTGCCAGCAGGCCAAGGCTACTCCAGCTCCACAATGAGCAGTTCTTC. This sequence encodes CASRPRLLQLHNEQFF.

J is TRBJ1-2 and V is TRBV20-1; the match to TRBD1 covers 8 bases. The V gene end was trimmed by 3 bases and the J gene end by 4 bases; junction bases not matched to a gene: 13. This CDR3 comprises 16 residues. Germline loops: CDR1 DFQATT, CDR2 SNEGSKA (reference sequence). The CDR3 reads CSASAVQGAQFYGYTF. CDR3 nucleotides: TGCAGTGCTAGCGCTGTCCAGGGGGCCCAATTCTATGGCTACACCTTC.

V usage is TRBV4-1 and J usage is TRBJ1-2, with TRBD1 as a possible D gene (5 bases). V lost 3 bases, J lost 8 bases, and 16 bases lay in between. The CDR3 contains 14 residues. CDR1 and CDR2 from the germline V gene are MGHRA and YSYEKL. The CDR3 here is CASSQGGLSRGYTF. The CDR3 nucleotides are TGCGCCAGCAGCCAGGGGGGACTCTCTAGGGGCTACACCTTC.

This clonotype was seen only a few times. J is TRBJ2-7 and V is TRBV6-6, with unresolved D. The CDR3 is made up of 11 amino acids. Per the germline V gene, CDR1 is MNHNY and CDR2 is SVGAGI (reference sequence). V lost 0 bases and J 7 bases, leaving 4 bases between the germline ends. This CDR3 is CASSYSGEQYF. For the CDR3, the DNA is TGTGCCAGCAGTTACTCGGGGGAGCAGTACTTC.

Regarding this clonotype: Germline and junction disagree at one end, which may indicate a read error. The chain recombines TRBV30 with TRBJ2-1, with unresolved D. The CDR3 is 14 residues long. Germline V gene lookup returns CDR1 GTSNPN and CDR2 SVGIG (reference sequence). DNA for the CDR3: TGTGCCTGGAGCCGGACGGCACTCTACAATGAGCAGCTCTTC. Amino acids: CAWSRTALYNEQLF.

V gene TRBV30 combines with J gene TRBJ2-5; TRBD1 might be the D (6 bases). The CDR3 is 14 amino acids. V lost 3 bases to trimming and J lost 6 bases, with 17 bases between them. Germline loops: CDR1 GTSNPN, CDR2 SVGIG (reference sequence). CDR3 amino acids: CAWSLSRGGQTQYF. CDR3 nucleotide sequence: TGTGCCTGGAGCCTGAGCAGGGGCGGACAGACCCAGTACTTC.

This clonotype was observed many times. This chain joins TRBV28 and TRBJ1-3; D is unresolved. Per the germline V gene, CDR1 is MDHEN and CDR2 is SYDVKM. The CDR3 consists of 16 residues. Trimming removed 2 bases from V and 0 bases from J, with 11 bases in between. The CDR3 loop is CASSLEGLTSGNTIYF. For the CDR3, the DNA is TGTGCCAGCAGTTTAGAGGGCTTGACCTCTGGAAACACCATATATTTT.

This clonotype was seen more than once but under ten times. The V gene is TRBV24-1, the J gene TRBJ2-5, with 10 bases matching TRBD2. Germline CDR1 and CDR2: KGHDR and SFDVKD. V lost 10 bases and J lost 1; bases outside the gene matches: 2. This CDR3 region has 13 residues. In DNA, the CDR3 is TGTGCCACTAGGACTAGCGGCCAAGAGACCCAGTACTTC. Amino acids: CATRTSGQETQYF.

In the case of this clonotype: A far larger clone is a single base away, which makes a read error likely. This CDR3 is CASSLRIVGSYEQYF. CDR3 bases: TGTGCCAGCAGCTTAAGGATAGTCGGATCGTACGAGCAGTACTTC. This chain links TRBV11-2 with TRBJ2-7, with no clear D. The V end lost 2 bases, the J end lost 4 bases, and 15 bases lay between the germline ends. In germline, CDR1 is SGHAT, CDR2 FQNNGV. This CDR3 has 15 amino acids.

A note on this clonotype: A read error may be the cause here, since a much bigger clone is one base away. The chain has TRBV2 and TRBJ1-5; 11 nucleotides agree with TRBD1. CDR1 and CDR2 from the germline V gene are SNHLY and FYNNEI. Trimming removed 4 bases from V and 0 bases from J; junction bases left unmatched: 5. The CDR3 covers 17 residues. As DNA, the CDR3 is TGTGCCAGCAGTGGGGGACAGGGGGTTTATAGCAATCAGCCCCAGCATTTT. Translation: CASSGGQGVYSNQPQHF.

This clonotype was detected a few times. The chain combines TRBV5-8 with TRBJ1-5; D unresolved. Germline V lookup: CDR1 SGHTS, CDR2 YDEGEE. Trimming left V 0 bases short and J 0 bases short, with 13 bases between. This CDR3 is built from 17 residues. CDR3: CASSLVTVTHSNQPQHF. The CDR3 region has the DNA TGTGCCAGCAGCTTGGTGACCGTCACTCATAGCAATCAGCCCCAGCATTTT.

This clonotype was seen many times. Written as DNA, the CDR3 is TGTGCCATCAGTACAGGGGGGTACAGTCAGCCCCAGCATTTT. This encodes CAISTGGYSQPQHF. The rearrangement uses TRBV10-3 and TRBJ1-5; TRBD1 aligns across 8 bases. CDR1 is ENHRY, CDR2 SYGVKD, per germline. This CDR3 has 14 residues. With V trimmed by 5 bases and J by 6 bases, 6 bases remained unmatched.

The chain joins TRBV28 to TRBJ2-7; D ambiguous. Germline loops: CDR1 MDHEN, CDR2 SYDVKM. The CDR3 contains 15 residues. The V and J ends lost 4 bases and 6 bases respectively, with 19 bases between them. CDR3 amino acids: CASSSNLLYVGEQYF. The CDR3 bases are TGTGCCAGCAGTTCGAACCTGCTTTATGTCGGCGAGCAGTACTTC.

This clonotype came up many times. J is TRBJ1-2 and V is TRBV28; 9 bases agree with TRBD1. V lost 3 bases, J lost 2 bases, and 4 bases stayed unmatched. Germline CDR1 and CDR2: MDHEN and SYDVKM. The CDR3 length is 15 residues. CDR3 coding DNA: TGTGCCAGCAGTTTGGGGACAGGGAGAAACTATGGCTACACCTTC. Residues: CASSLGTGRNYGYTF.

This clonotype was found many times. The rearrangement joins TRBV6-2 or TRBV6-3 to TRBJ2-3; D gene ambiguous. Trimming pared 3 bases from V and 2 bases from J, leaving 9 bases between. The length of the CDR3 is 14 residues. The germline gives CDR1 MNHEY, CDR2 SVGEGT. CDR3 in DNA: TGTGCCAGCAGTTATTTCCGGACCACAGATACGCAGTATTTT. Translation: CASSYFRTTDTQYF.

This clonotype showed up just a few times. The CDR3 nucleotides read TGCGCCAGCAGCTTTGAGTGGACAGGGATCCCATCTGGAAACACCATATATTTT. Protein: CASSFEWTGIPSGNTIYF. The chain couples TRBV5-1 to TRBJ1-3; 8 bases fit TRBD1. Losses at the gene ends were 2 bases for V and 1 base for J; bases not matched to a gene: 11. Germline assignment: CDR1 SGHRS and CDR2 YFSETQ. The CDR3 covers 18 residues.

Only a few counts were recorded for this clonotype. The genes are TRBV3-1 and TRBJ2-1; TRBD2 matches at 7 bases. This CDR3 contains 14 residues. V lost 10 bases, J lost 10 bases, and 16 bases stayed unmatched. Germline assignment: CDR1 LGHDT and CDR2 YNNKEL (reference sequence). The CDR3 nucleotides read TGTGCCACCCGCACTAGCGCCCTTGGGCAGGAGCAGTTCTTC. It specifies CATRTSALGQEQFF.

The CDR3 is CASSYGGEQYF. CDR3 sequence (DNA): TGTGCCAGCAGCTACGGGGGGGAGCAGTACTTC. V and J are TRBV11-2 and TRBJ2-7; 7 bases line up with TRBD2. This CDR3 has 11 amino acids. CDR1 is SGHAT, CDR2 FQNNGV, per germline. Trimming removed 4 bases from V and 7 bases from J; junction bases left unmatched: 1.

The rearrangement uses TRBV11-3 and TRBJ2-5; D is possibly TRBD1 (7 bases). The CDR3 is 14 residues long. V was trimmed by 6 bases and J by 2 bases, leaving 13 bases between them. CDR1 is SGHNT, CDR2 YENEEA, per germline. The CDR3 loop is CASSWRGQQETQYF. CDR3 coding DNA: TGTGCCAGCAGTTGGAGGGGACAGCAAGAGACCCAGTACTTC.

CDR3 coding DNA: TGTGCCAGCAGTTACGGACAGGGATCAGATACGCAGTATTTT. This gives the protein CASSYGQGSDTQYF. The gene calls are TRBV6-2 or TRBV6-3 and TRBJ2-3, with TRBD1 identical over 8 bases. The CDR3 spans 14 residues. Trimming took 2 bases from V and 4 from J; bases not matched to a gene: 2. Germline V lookup: CDR1 MNHEY, CDR2 SVGEGT.

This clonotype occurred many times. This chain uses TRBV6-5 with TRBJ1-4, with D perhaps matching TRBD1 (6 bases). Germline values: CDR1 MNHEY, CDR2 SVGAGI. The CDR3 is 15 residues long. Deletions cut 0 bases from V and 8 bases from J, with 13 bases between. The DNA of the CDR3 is TGTGCCAGCAGTTACTCTTGGGGGGCAGAAGAAAAACTGTTTTTT. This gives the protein CASSYSWGAEEKLFF.

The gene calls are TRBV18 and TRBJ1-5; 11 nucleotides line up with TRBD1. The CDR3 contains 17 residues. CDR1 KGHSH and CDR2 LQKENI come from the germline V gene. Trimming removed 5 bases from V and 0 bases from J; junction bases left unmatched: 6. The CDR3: CASSGDRGTLSNQPQHF. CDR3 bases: TGTGCCAGCTCAGGGGACAGGGGGACCCTTAGCAATCAGCCCCAGCATTTT.

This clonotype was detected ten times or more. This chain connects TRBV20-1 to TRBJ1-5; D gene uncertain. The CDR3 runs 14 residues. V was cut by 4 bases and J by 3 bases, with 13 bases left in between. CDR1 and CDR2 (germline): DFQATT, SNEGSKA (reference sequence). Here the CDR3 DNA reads TGCAGTGCTATCAACAGAGAGGCCAATCAGCCCCAGCATTTT. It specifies CSAINREANQPQHF.